The clone carrying this TCR beta chain was recorded a few times. One junction end disagrees with the germline gene, perhaps due to a read error. The sample belongs to a study of blood T cell repertoires in COVID-19. Across the study: Sites across the United States, Italy and Spain contributed samples from acute and convalescent COVID-19.

Participants spanned ages about 18 to 100 years and resided in about 24 US areas. Cohort placement rested on clinical history that participants reported themselves. As originally analysed: Amplification from reference gene primers served as the basis for estimated nucleated cell counts. Profiling relied on immunoSEQ multiplex PCR, and the TCRdb table lists in-frame clones only, not all of them. From that table come the V and J calls and clone size; the DNA was used to work out D and trimming. The sample has roughly 330,000 clones, 70% to 90% seen once. CDR3 size: 13 residues. The chain is built from TRBV12-3 or TRBV12-4 and TRBJ1-4, with 9 bases aligning to TRBD1. Material: PBMCs or T cells enriched from blood (not recorded which). This TCR was sampled from a woman aged 25 to 39 who had recovered from COVID-19. Here the CDR3 reads CASSFGPSRTGDF. In DNA form, the CDR3 reads TGTGCCAGCAGTTTTGGTCCCTCACGGACAGGGGATTTT.